The 29 T cell receptor beta chains presented below share a single source sample, sequenced in a study of blood T cell repertoires in COVID-19. Only in-frame clones appear in the TCRdb table, and some are missing; sequencing was by immunoSEQ multiplex PCR. This table has tens of thousands of clones, roughly 88% appearing once. Sequenced input: peripheral blood. The source is a human donor in a cohort sampled during active COVID-19.

The CDR3 sequence is CASSQEQINQPQHF. CDR3 DNA sequence: TGCGCCAGCAGCCAAGAACAGATTAATCAGCCCCAGCATTTT. The rearrangement joins TRBV4-1 to TRBJ1-5; no clear D gene. The CDR3 is 14 amino acids. V shed 0 bases and J shed 4 bases, with 7 bases lying between them. Per germline, CDR1 MGHRA and CDR2 YSYEKL.

The chain has TRBV18 and TRBJ2-7; D is possibly TRBD1 (6 bases). Germline V gene data show CDR1 as KGHSH and CDR2 as LQKENI. Trimming pared 3 bases from V and 3 bases from J, leaving 12 bases between. The CDR3 spans 14 residues. The CDR3 region has the DNA TGTGCCAGCTCACCCCCGGGACACTTCTACGAGCAGTACTTC. Its protein product is CASSPPGHFYEQYF.

V usage is TRBV28 and J usage is TRBJ1-6, with D hard to call. From germline, CDR1 is MDHEN and CDR2 SYDVKM. The CDR3 length is 13 residues. The V end was cut by 3 bases, the J end by 4 bases, with 4 bases between. CDR3 protein: CASSFRYNSPLHF. In DNA form, the CDR3 reads TGTGCCAGCAGTTTCAGGTATAATTCACCCCTCCACTTT.

The rearrangement links TRBV24-1 to TRBJ1-1; 11 bases match TRBD1. Trimming cost V 7 bases and J 5 bases; bases outside gene matches: 5. The CDR3 extends over 14 amino acids. Germline V CDR1 and CDR2: KGHDR, SFDVKD. The CDR3 protein is CATRGTGGETEAFF. Here the CDR3 DNA reads TGTGCCACCAGGGGGACAGGGGGTGAAACTGAAGCTTTCTTT.

This chain uses TRBV2 with TRBJ2-2, with 7 bases identical to TRBD1. After removal of 1 base from V and 0 bases from J, the junction contained 2 bases not matched to a gene. This CDR3 comprises 16 residues. Germline CDR1 reads SNHLY; CDR2 reads FYNNEI. CDR3 residues: CASSEGDSTNTGELFF. Here the CDR3 DNA reads TGTGCCAGCAGTGAAGGGGACAGCACGAACACCGGGGAGCTGTTTTTT.

The rearrangement uses TRBV7-2 and TRBJ1-4, with TRBD1 identical over 7 bases. In germline, CDR1 is SGHTA, CDR2 FQGNSA. CDR3 length equals 14 residues. V was clipped by 5 bases and J by 8 bases; unmatched bases: 8. Written as DNA, the CDR3 is TGTGCCAGCAGCCCTCCCGACAGGGAAGAAAAACTGTTTTTT. Its translation: CASSPPDREEKLFF. Filled out from reference TRBV7-2 and TRBJ1-4, the complete variable domain reads GAGVSQSPSNKVTEKGKDVELRCDPISGHTALYWYRQSLGQGLEFLIYFQGNSAPDKSGLPSDRFSAERTGGSVSTLTIQRTQQEDSAVYLCASSPPDREEKLFFGSGTQLSVL.

This clone was observed a few times. V is TRBV7-6 and J is TRBJ1-6; possibly TRBD1 for D (6 bases). Trimming pared 1 base from V and 9 bases from J, leaving 7 bases between. Germline V gene lookup returns CDR1 SGHVS and CDR2 FNYEAQ. CDR3 length: 13 amino acids. CDR3 loop: CASSLDRVSPLHF. In DNA, the CDR3 is TGTGCCAGCAGCTTAGACAGGGTTTCACCCCTCCACTTT.

The J gene is TRBJ2-5, the V gene TRBV5-8, with 7 bases matching TRBD1. CDR3 length equals 16 residues. V was pared by 0 bases and J by 1 base, with 6 bases of the junction left unmatched. Germline V gives CDR1 SGHTS, CDR2 YDEGEE. CDR3 DNA sequence: TGTGCCAGCAGCTTGGGAAAAGGGACAGTCCAAGAGACCCAGTACTTC. This codes for CASSLGKGTVQETQYF.

This clone was seen only once. This sequence joins TRBV12-5 and TRBJ1-1; TRBD1 matches at 7 bases. Germline values: CDR1 LGHNT, CDR2 FRNRAP. The CDR3 contains 17 residues. Trimming cost V 1 base and J 2 bases; bases outside gene matches: 10. In DNA, the CDR3 is TGTGCTAGTGGTTTGGACCTAACCGGGACAGAAAACACTGAAGCTTTCTTT. This codes for CASGLDLTGTENTEAFF.

This rearrangement joins TRBV28 to TRBJ1-1, with D tentatively TRBD1 (5 bases). The germline gives CDR1 MDHEN, CDR2 SYDVKM. V lost 2 bases and J 8 bases, leaving 15 bases between the germline ends. CDR3 length: 14 amino acids. In DNA form, the CDR3 reads TGTGCCAGCAGTTTAAGAGAGACAGAGGACGAAGCTTTCTTT. Protein: CASSLRETEDEAFF.

The chain uses TRBV6-6 and TRBJ1-2; the D gene is possibly TRBD1 (6 bases). This CDR3 has 14 amino acids. Germline-derived CDR1 and CDR2 are MNHNY and SVGAGI (reference sequence). V was cut by 2 bases and J by 4 bases, with 11 bases left in between. In DNA form, the CDR3 reads TGTGCCAGCAGTTACGCCGGGACACTCTATGGCTACACCTTC. Translated: CASSYAGTLYGYTF.

The DNA of the CDR3 is TGTGCCACCAGCTCCCGGGACAGCCCTTCTAGGGAGCAGTTCTTC. Encoded protein: CATSSRDSPSREQFF. This chain links TRBV15 with TRBJ2-1; 7 bases fit TRBD1. The CDR3 runs to 15 residues. J was trimmed by 10 bases and V by 5 bases; bases with no gene match: 14. Germline lookup yields CDR1 LNHNV and CDR2 YYDKDF (reference sequence).

The chain joins TRBV9 to TRBJ2-5; 10 nucleotides agree with TRBD2. From germline, CDR1 is SGDLS and CDR2 YYNGEE. The CDR3 spans 16 residues. The ends lost 0 bases at V and 5 bases at J; junction bases unmatched: 7. The CDR3 loop reads CASSVGSGGAGETQYF. CDR3 coding DNA: TGTGCCAGCAGCGTAGGCAGCGGGGGGGCCGGGGAGACCCAGTACTTC.

This chain uses TRBV4-2 with TRBJ1-5; D uncertain. There are 13 residues in the CDR3. V was cut by 0 bases and J by 4 bases, with 4 bases left in between. CDR1 and CDR2 from the germline V gene are LGHNA and YNFKEQ. CDR3 sequence (DNA): TGTGCCAGCAGCCAAGATAGAAATCAGCCCCAGCATTTT. Translating gives CASSQDRNQPQHF.

The V and J genes are TRBV9 and TRBJ1-2, with 7 bases aligning to TRBD1. This CDR3 is built from 23 residues. Trimming at V came to 4 bases and at J to 3 bases, leaving 33 bases not matched to a gene. The germline gives CDR1 SGDLS, CDR2 YYNGEE. The CDR3 nucleotides read TGTGCCAGCAGCACCCCCCTATTAGGCCAGCCGGGGGCCCGACAGGGTTTCGACTATGGCTACACCTTC. This sequence encodes CASSTPLLGQPGARQGFDYGYTF.

The V and J genes are TRBV28 and TRBJ1-5; the D gene is possibly TRBD1 (5 bases). Germline V gene lookup returns CDR1 MDHEN and CDR2 SYDVKM. The V and J ends lost 6 bases and 0 bases respectively, with 12 bases between them. The CDR3 totals 15 residues. The CDR3 DNA follows: TGTGCCAGCAGCCTGGGGGGAAATAGCAATCAGCCCCAGCATTTT. This gives the protein CASSLGGNSNQPQHF.

V gene TRBV6-6 combines with J gene TRBJ1-1; maybe TRBD1 (5 bases). V was shortened by 2 bases and J by 1 base, with 14 bases between the two germline ends. Germline V gene lookup returns CDR1 MNHNY and CDR2 SVGAGI (reference sequence). There are 16 residues in the CDR3. CDR3 loop: CASSYRGRGRNTEAFF. The CDR3 DNA follows: TGTGCCAGCAGTTACCGCGGTAGGGGCAGGAACACTGAAGCTTTCTTT.

The chain uses TRBV5-6 and TRBJ2-3; D not resolved. Germline V gives CDR1 SGHDT, CDR2 YYEEEE. The CDR3 sequence is 16 residues long. Deletions cut 1 base from V and 0 bases from J, with 12 bases between. The DNA of the CDR3 is TGTGCCAGCAGCTTGCTGCCGGTCTCTAGCACAGATACGCAGTATTTT. Its protein product is CASSLLPVSSTDTQYF. Variable domain in full (rest from reference TRBV5-6 and TRBJ2-3): DAGVTQSPTHLIKTRGQQVTLRCSPKSGHDTVSWYQQALGQGPQFIFQYYEEEERQRGNFPDRFSGHQFPNYSSELNVNALLLGDSALYLCASSLLPVSSTDTQYFGPGTRLTVL.

The gene calls are TRBV25-1 and TRBJ1-2, with 7 positions matching TRBD1. Germline V lookup: CDR1 MGHDK, CDR2 SYGVNS. V shed 11 bases and J 3 bases; nucleotides not matched to a gene: 15. This CDR3 region has 15 residues. DNA for the CDR3: TGTGCCGCCGGGGGCAGGGGGACTTTCGACTATGGCTACACCTTC. Its translation is CAAGGRGTFDYGYTF.

The chain uses TRBV19 and TRBJ2-1, with 10 bases fitting TRBD2. The V segment lost 3 bases and the J segment 8 bases; nucleotides outside the gene matches: 7. The germline V gene encodes CDR1 LNHDA and CDR2 SQIVND (reference sequence). The CDR3 extends over 15 amino acids. The CDR3 sequence is CASSIWASGGDEQFF. CDR3 DNA sequence: TGTGCCAGTAGTATCTGGGCCAGCGGGGGGGATGAGCAGTTCTTC.

The chain couples TRBV7-2 to TRBJ2-7; the D is unclear. This CDR3 is 13 amino acids long. Trimming cost V 5 bases and J 2 bases, with 10 bases left between them. Germline CDR1 is SGHTA and CDR2 is FQGNSA. The CDR3 region is CASSPKQPYEQYF. Written as DNA, the CDR3 is TGTGCCAGCAGCCCCAAACAGCCCTACGAGCAGTACTTC.

This chain joins TRBV5-8 and TRBJ2-1, with 7 bases identical to TRBD2. This CDR3 contains 14 residues. With 0 bases clipped from V and 8 bases from J, the junction kept 5 bases outside the gene matches. The germline V gene has CDR1 SGHTS and CDR2 YDEGEE. The CDR3 region has the DNA TGTGCCAGCAGCTTGGTAGCTAGCGGTGATGAGCAGTTCTTC. Translating gives CASSLVASGDEQFF.

This clone was observed a single time. The chain couples TRBV2 to TRBJ1-3; D is perhaps TRBD1 (5 bases). Germline CDR1 and CDR2: SNHLY and FYNNEI. CDR3 size: 13 residues. Trimming left V 8 bases short and J 2 bases short, with 10 bases between. The CDR3 protein is CASFGGTGNTIYF. Written as DNA, the CDR3 is TGTGCCAGCTTTGGGGGGACTGGAAACACCATATATTTT. The full variable domain, completed using reference TRBV2 and TRBJ1-3, is EPEVTQTPSHQVTQMGQEVILRCVPISNHLYFYWYRQILGQKVEFLVSFYNNEISEKSEIFDDQFSVERPDGSNFTLKIRSTKLEDSAMYFCASFGGTGNTIYFGEGSWLTVV.

This chain connects TRBV6-5 to TRBJ1-2; D call uncertain. CDR1 and CDR2 (germline): MNHEY, SVGAGI. V lost 0 bases and J lost 7, with 15 bases in between. The CDR3 consists of 15 residues. The CDR3 is CASSYSSSGSGGYTF. DNA for the CDR3: TGTGCCAGCAGTTACTCGTCATCGGGGAGTGGTGGCTACACCTTC.

A note on this clone: One end of the junction is discordant with germline, which a read error may explain. This chain joins TRBV30 and TRBJ1-2, with 11 bases fitting TRBD1. This CDR3 comprises 11 residues. In germline, CDR1 is GTSNPN, CDR2 SVGIG (reference sequence). The CDR3, as DNA: TGTGCCTGGAGGGACAGGGGGCAGAGTATTTTC. It translates to CAWRDRGQSIF.

This chain joins TRBV13 and TRBJ2-7; D unresolved. The V gene lost 1 base and the J gene lost 3 bases, with 10 bases spanning the gap. The CDR3 extends over 14 amino acids. Germline-derived CDR1 and CDR2 are PRHDT and FYEKMQ (reference sequence). CDR3 residues: CASSLEQQVYEQYF. CDR3 in DNA: TGTGCCAGCAGCTTAGAGCAGCAGGTCTACGAGCAGTACTTC.

In this sample, this clone turned up once. The chain uses TRBV7-2 and TRBJ1-3; D is perhaps TRBD1 (5 bases). Germline loops: CDR1 SGHTA, CDR2 FQGNSA. This CDR3 spans 15 amino acids. Deletions cut 0 bases from V and 4 bases from J, with 10 bases between. The CDR3 region is CASSLALGQGNTIYF. CDR3 sequence (DNA): TGTGCCAGCAGCTTAGCGCTTGGACAAGGAAACACCATATATTTT.

The gene calls are TRBV6-2 or TRBV6-3 and TRBJ2-5; D unclear. The CDR3 runs 12 residues. V lost 4 bases to trimming and J lost 5 bases, with 8 bases between them. CDR1 is MNHEY, CDR2 SVGEGT, per germline. Written as DNA, the CDR3 is TGTGCCAGCAGTTTAAGCCGGGAGACCCAGTACTTC. It encodes CASSLSRETQYF.

This rearrangement joins TRBV6-2 or TRBV6-3 to TRBJ1-1, with D maybe TRBD1 (5 bases). Germline-derived CDR1 and CDR2 are MNHEY and SVGEGT. The V and J ends lost 5 bases and 11 bases respectively, with 15 bases between them. The CDR3 totals 12 residues. The CDR3 reads CASSIWGDRAFF. For the CDR3, the DNA is TGTGCCAGCAGTATATGGGGGGACCGGGCTTTCTTT.